This TCR beta chain was retrieved from a study of blood T cell repertoires in COVID-19. Study overall: Acute and convalescent COVID-19 samples came from the United States, Italy and Spain. Sources were T cells, B-cell-depleted T cells, or PBMCs; the material itself was cDNA or gDNA.

Original analysis: Nucleated cell counts were estimated from reference gene primer amplification. Only in-frame clones appear in the TCRdb table, and some are missing; sequencing was by immunoSEQ multiplex PCR. The V and J calls and clone size are taken from that table; D and trimming were inferred from the DNA. The sample has under 150,000 clones, about three quarters seen once; the top ten hold roughly 2%. The CDR3 extends over 17 amino acids. V lost 4 bases, J lost 5 bases, and 6 bases stayed unmatched. Germline loops: CDR1 LGHNA, CDR2 YNFKEQ. This clone was seen ten or more times. The chain is built from TRBV4-2 and TRBJ2-4; 15 bases line up with TRBD2. This TCR came from an older woman with acute or convalescent COVID-19. Sample: peripheral blood. CDR3 sequence: CASSRGLAGGPQNIQYF. DNA of the CDR3: TGTGCCAGCAGCCGCGGACTAGCGGGAGGGCCCCAAAACATTCAGTACTTC.